Listed below are T cell receptor beta chains from one sample, sequenced in a study of blood T cells in healthy people across ages. TCRdb passed the 5' RACE reads through MiXCR, listing each CDR3 protein once. The data show around 870,000 distinct CDR3 sequences, about 30% seen once. Sequencing was performed on blood. All receptors derive from an elderly woman in good health. Each CDR3 is given with its conserved first and last residue. The D gene is left open where the match is weak. Where a row states a size, it is once, few, many or the class of an expanded clone; other rows omit it.

abundance	v_gene	d_gene	j_gene	len	CDR3nt	CDR3aa
many	TRBV20-1	.	TRBJ1-1	15	TGCAGTGCACAAATTATGGGACGGAAGAACACTGAAGCTTTCTTT	CSAQIMGRKNTEAFF
many	TRBV6-2/TRBV6-3	.	TRBJ2-1	12	TGTGCCAGCAGCCAAACCGGGGGGCTGCCGTTCTTC	CASSQTGGLPFF
many	TRBV12-3/TRBV12-4	TRBD1	TRBJ2-3	14	TGTGCCAGCAGTTTCAGGGCAGGGGGAGATACGCAGTATTTT	CASSFRAGGDTQYF
many	TRBV6-1	.	TRBJ2-5	13	TGTGCCAGCAGAAGACAGAAAGGAGAGACCCAGTACTTC	CASRRQKGETQYF
.	TRBV15	.	TRBJ1-3	15	TGTGCCACCAGCAGAGCCAGGGGCACTGGAAACACCATATATTTT	CATSRARGTGNTIYF
.	TRBV20-1	TRBD1	TRBJ1-5	15	TGCAGTGCTAGCTTCGACAGGGGGGGAGGTCAGCCCCAGCATTTT	CSASFDRGGGQPQHF
few	TRBV12-3/TRBV12-4	.	TRBJ2-1	12	TGTGCCGGCAGAGGCCCTCACAATGAGCAGTTCTTC	CAGRGPHNEQFF
.	TRBV6-5	.	TRBJ1-1	16	TGTGCCAGCACCGACGCAGGGGCGCGCGGGATCACTGAAGCTTTCTTT	CASTDAGARGITEAFF
many	TRBV6-5	.	TRBJ2-5	14	TGTGCCAGCAGTCACGACGGGGGTCGGAAGACCCAGTACTTC	CASSHDGGRKTQYF
.	TRBV28	TRBD2	TRBJ2-5	15	TGTGCCAGCAGTCCTCTAGCGGGGCAGCAAGAGACCCAGTACTTC	CASSPLAGQQETQYF
many	TRBV3-1	TRBD1	TRBJ2-3	14	TGCGCCAGCAGCCGAACAGGGGGTGCAGATACGCAGTATTTT	CASSRTGGADTQYF
few	TRBV11-2	TRBD1	TRBJ2-5	15	TGTGCCAGCAGCCTATGGGACAGGGATCACAATGAGCAGTACTTC	CASSLWDRDHNEQYF
many	TRBV7-2	TRBD1	TRBJ2-4	16	TGTGCCAGCAGCTACAGGACAGGGCCAGAGGGGAACATTCAGTACTTC	CASSYRTGPEGNIQYF
many	TRBV3-1	TRBD1	TRBJ2-1	13	TGTGCCAGTACGGGACAGGGGGCGCGGGAGCAGTTCTTC	CASTGQGAREQFF
.	TRBV4-3	.	TRBJ2-3	16	TGCGCCAGCAGCCAAGGGACTGTTACTTTCACAGATACGCAGTATTTT	CASSQGTVTFTDTQYF
.	TRBV20-1	.	TRBJ1-5	13	TGCAGTGCTATGACCTTTAGCAATCACCCCCAGCATTTT	CSAMTFSNHPQHF
many	TRBV7-2	.	TRBJ2-1	14	TGTGCCAGCAGCTCGTCGTGGGGGGCGGGTGAGCAGTTCTTC	CASSSSWGAGEQFF
few	TRBV18	.	TRBJ1-2	13	TGTGCCAGCTCACCAATCCGGGGCGATGGCTACACCTTC	CASSPIRGDGYTF
few	TRBV12-3/TRBV12-4	.	TRBJ1-5	14	TGTGCCAGCAGACCCGACGGGAGGGGTCAGCCCCAGCATTTT	CASRPDGRGQPQHF
.	TRBV20-1	.	TRBJ1-2	17	TGCAGTGCTAGAGTGGACAGAACCCTCATACCCAACTATGGCTACACCTTC	CSARVDRTLIPNYGYTF
.	TRBV4-3	.	TRBJ2-1	15	TGCGCCAGCAGTCAAGGCAACAGGGAGGGGGAGACCCAGTTCTTC	CASSQGNREGETQFF
many	TRBV12-3/TRBV12-4	TRBD1	TRBJ1-5	14	TGTGCCAGCAACACTCAGGGGGGGACTCAGCCCCAGCATTTT	CASNTQGGTQPQHF
.	TRBV7-2	TRBD1	TRBJ2-1	15	TGTGCCAGCAGCTCATCAGGGGGCGCAGGGCCTGAGCAGTTCTTC	CASSSSGGAGPEQFF
.	TRBV3-1	.	TRBJ1-5	12	TGTGCCAGCAGCCAAGCCCAGCAGCCCCAGCATTTT	CASSQAQQPQHF
many	TRBV3-1	.	TRBJ2-7	13	TGTGCCAGCAGCCTCCGGCAGTCGAACGAGCAGTACTTC	CASSLRQSNEQYF
.	TRBV3-1	.	TRBJ2-7	18	TGTGCCAGCAGCCAATATCTGTTTCGGGGGAGCTCCTACAATGAGCAGTACTTC	CASSQYLFRGSSYNEQYF
few	TRBV9	.	TRBJ1-1	16	TGTGCCAGCCGCGTCAGTACTGTTATTGGGGGGACTGAAGCTTTCTTT	CASRVSTVIGGTEAFF
many	TRBV6-2/TRBV6-3	.	TRBJ2-1	16	TGTGCCAGCAGTTCGCCCCTAGCGATCGGCTACAATGAGCAGTTCTTC	CASSSPLAIGYNEQFF
.	TRBV6-1	TRBD1	TRBJ2-1	17	TGTGCCAGCAGTCCAACCGGGACAGGGCAATTCTACAATGAGCAGTTCTTC	CASSPTGTGQFYNEQFF
.	TRBV7-9	.	TRBJ2-6	16	TGTGCCAGCAGCTCTCACATCTCCTCTGGGGCCAACGTCCTGACTTTC	CASSSHISSGANVLTF
many	TRBV7-2	TRBD2	TRBJ2-1	15	TGTGCCAGCGGAAGATTAGCGGGGGGGCCGAATGAGCAGTTCTTC	CASGRLAGGPNEQFF
.	TRBV24-1	TRBD2	TRBJ2-2	14	TGTGCCACCAGACTAGCGGGAGACACCGGGGAGCTGTTTTTT	CATRLAGDTGELFF
.	TRBV9	.	TRBJ2-2	15	TGTGCCAGCAGCGTGGGAGGCTATAACACCGGGGAGCTGTTTTTT	CASSVGGYNTGELFF
many	TRBV20-1	.	TRBJ2-7	10	TGCAGTGCCCGCCTCTACGAGCAGTACTTC	CSARLYEQYF
.	TRBV6-2/TRBV6-3	.	TRBJ2-1	15	TGTGCCAGCACCGACGGCCGGGAGATAAGCGATGAGCAGTTCTTC	CASTDGREISDEQFF
many	TRBV27	.	TRBJ1-2	14	TGTGCCAGCAGTTTAGGCCTTCTGGGCTATGGCTACACCTTC	CASSLGLLGYGYTF
.	TRBV7-2	.	TRBJ1-1	15	TGTGCCAGCAGCTCCCAGGGACGGTTGAACACTGAAGCTTTCTTT	CASSSQGRLNTEAFF
.	TRBV11-2	TRBD1	TRBJ2-5	15	TGTGCCAGCAGCGCGACAGGGAGTCGTTGGGAGACCCAGTACTTC	CASSATGSRWETQYF
many	TRBV7-2	.	TRBJ1-2	13	TGTGCCAGCAGCCGGGGACAAAGGGATGGCTACACCTTC	CASSRGQRDGYTF
.	TRBV20-1	TRBD1	TRBJ1-1	12	TGCAGGGCGCAGAAGGGACAGAAGGAAGCTTTCTTT	CRAQKGQKEAFF
.	TRBV2	.	TRBJ1-2	14	TGTGCCAGCAGTGAAGCGAGGGAAAGATATGGCTACACCTTC	CASSEARERYGYTF
many	TRBV28	TRBD1	TRBJ1-2	13	TGTGCCAGCACATCCGACAGGGGGTATGGCTACACCTTC	CASTSDRGYGYTF
.	TRBV20-1	.	TRBJ2-5	15	TGCAGTGCTAGAGATATTGGGGCCACCCTCGAGACCCAGTACTTC	CSARDIGATLETQYF
many	TRBV7-2	TRBD1	TRBJ2-6	17	TGTGCCAGCAGCTTTGCCGCAGGGGGCACTGGGGCCAACGTCCTGACTTTC	CASSFAAGGTGANVLTF
many	TRBV14	TRBD1	TRBJ1-2	19	TGTGCCAGCAGCCAAGATCGTCGGACAGGGAGGCTGGCGAACTATGGCTACACCTTC	CASSQDRRTGRLANYGYTF
.	TRBV30	.	TRBJ1-1	11	TGTGCCTGGAGGATTCTGGGAGAAGCTTTCTTT	CAWRILGEAFF